A single sample gave rise to the 17 T cell receptor beta chains below, sequenced in a study of control samples from healthy donors and cancer patients. Produced via immunoSEQ multiplex PCR; TCRdb's table is partial and in-frame only. The sample comprises approximately 94,000 clones, 70% to 90% of which are singletons, and roughly 1.3% rests with the top ten. The sequenced material came from blood. The receptors shown here come from a woman in her fifties or sixties in good health.

This clone appeared a single time. The chain has TRBV2 and TRBJ2-5; 9 bases match TRBD2. This CDR3 is 16 amino acids long. The junction had 9 bases not matched to a gene; V was cut back by 2 bases and J by 5 bases. Per the germline V gene, CDR1 is SNHLY and CDR2 is FYNNEI. The CDR3 reads CASSERLAGSGETQYF. The DNA of the CDR3 is TGTGCCAGCAGTGAAAGGCTAGCGGGGAGTGGGGAGACCCAGTACTTC.

The chain joins TRBV28 to TRBJ2-5, with 9 positions matching TRBD1. The V gene end was trimmed by 5 bases and the J gene end by 6 bases; junction bases not matched to a gene: 7. The germline CDR1 and CDR2 sequences are MDHEN and SYDVKM. The CDR3 covers 14 residues. The CDR3 loop is CASSKTGGGKTQYF. The CDR3 nucleotides are TGTGCCAGCAGTAAAACAGGGGGCGGGAAGACCCAGTACTTC. The full variable domain, in which reference TRBV28 and TRBJ2-5 provide the parts outside the CDR3, is DVKVTQSSRYLVKRTGEKVFLECVQDMDHENMFWYRQDPGLGLRLIYFSYDVKMKEKGDIPEGYSVSREKKERFSLILESASTNQTSMYLCASSKTGGGKTQYFGPGTRLLVL.

As concerns this clone: Other DNA sequences of this sample code for an identical CDR3. The V and J genes are TRBV12-5 and TRBJ1-1, with 7 bases that match TRBD1. CDR1 LGHNT and CDR2 FRNRAP come from the germline V gene. Germline trimming cut 6 bases from V and 3 bases from J; bases unmatched to any gene: 7. The CDR3 has 14 residues. The CDR3 nucleotides are TGTGCTAGTGGGCTCAACAGGGGCCACACTGAAGCTTTCTTT. Protein: CASGLNRGHTEAFF.

This sequence joins TRBV7-2 and TRBJ2-5; TRBD2 might be the D (5 bases). This CDR3 has 16 residues. The germline gives CDR1 SGHTA, CDR2 FQGNSA. The V end was cut by 5 bases, the J end by 5 bases, with 21 bases between. For the CDR3, the DNA is TGTGCCAGCAGCACGACTATAACGGCAACCGAGGAGACCCAGTACTTC. Protein sequence: CASSTTITATEETQYF.

V gene TRBV19 combines with J gene TRBJ2-5, with D hard to call. Germline V gene sequence: CDR1 LNHDA, CDR2 SQIVND (reference sequence). The CDR3 runs to 16 residues. The V end was cut by 5 bases, the J end by 5 bases, with 21 bases between. Here the CDR3 reads CASSPAGGMATETQYF. CDR3 nucleotides: TGTGCCAGTAGTCCTGCTGGCGGTATGGCGACGGAGACCCAGTACTTC.

The chain joins TRBV27 to TRBJ2-7; TRBD1 or TRBD2 may be the D gene (5 bases each). Looked up from germline, CDR1 is MNHEY and CDR2 is SMNVEV (reference sequence). There are 12 residues in the CDR3. Trimming cost V 5 bases and J 7 bases, with 12 bases left between them. The CDR3 DNA is TGTGCCAGCAGTCTAGGGTGGGGGGAGCAGTACTTC. The encoded protein is CASSLGWGEQYF.

This sequence joins TRBV18 and TRBJ1-2; D is uncertain. V was pared by 2 bases and J by 5 bases, with 12 bases between. The germline CDR1 and CDR2 sequences are KGHSH and LQKENI. This CDR3 spans 14 amino acids. This CDR3 is CASSPTSASYGYTF. CDR3 bases: TGTGCCAGCTCACCAACCAGTGCTAGTTATGGCTACACCTTC.

The gene calls are TRBV3-1 (or the pseudogene TRBV3-2) and TRBJ2-7; a possible D gene is TRBD2 (5 bases). The germline V gene has CDR1 LGHDT and CDR2 YNNKEL (reference sequence). The V gene lost 4 bases and the J gene lost 5 bases, with 18 bases spanning the gap. This CDR3 is built from 15 residues. The DNA for the CDR3 is TGTGCCAGCAGCCCCCAACTAGGCCTCATCAACGAGCAGTACTTC. Its protein product is CASSPQLGLINEQYF.

The chain carries TRBV11-3 and TRBJ2-2, with D possibly matching TRBD2 (7 bases). V was shortened by 5 bases and J by 3 bases, with 16 bases between the two germline ends. Germline CDR1 and CDR2: SGHNT and YENEEA. The CDR3 length is 16 residues. The CDR3 region has the DNA TGTGCCAGCAGCGGGGGGGGCTACAGGGACACCGGGGAGCTGTTTTTT. This encodes CASSGGGYRDTGELFF.

This clone was detected only a few times. The chain recombines TRBV6-5 with TRBJ1-6; the match to TRBD1 covers 9 bases. This CDR3 is 15 amino acids long. Germline trimming cut 7 bases from V and 7 bases from J; bases unmatched to any gene: 8. The V gene's germline CDR1 is MNHEY and CDR2 SVGAGI. CDR3 DNA sequence: TGTGCCAGCACCGGGGGACAGGGACTAAATTCACCCCTCCACTTT. This sequence encodes CASTGGQGLNSPLHF.

The rearrangement joins TRBV7-9 to TRBJ1-1, with 8 bases aligning to TRBD1. CDR1 is SEHNR and CDR2 is FQNEAQ in the germline V gene (reference sequence). Germline trimming cut 1 base from V and 0 bases from J; bases unmatched to any gene: 13. There are 19 residues in the CDR3. The DNA of the CDR3 is TGTGCCAGCAGCTTAGGAAGGTACAGGGGGGGGCCCTTGAACACTGAAGCTTTCTTT. It translates to CASSLGRYRGGPLNTEAFF.

The rearrangement uses TRBV9 and TRBJ1-1; unclear D gene. V was pared by 0 bases and J by 1 base, with 10 bases between. CDR1 is SGDLS, CDR2 YYNGEE, per germline. The CDR3 loop spans 15 amino acids. The CDR3 bases are TGTGCCAGCAGCGTAGGGCCGAGATGGAACACTGAAGCTTTCTTT. Its protein product is CASSVGPRWNTEAFF.

This chain connects TRBV11-3 to TRBJ2-5; D unresolved. The germline V gene encodes CDR1 SGHNT and CDR2 YENEEA. The CDR3 consists of 15 residues. V was clipped by 1 base and J by 0 bases, with 9 bases between them. CDR3 protein: CASSLGSKYQETQYF. For the CDR3, the DNA is TGTGCCAGCAGCTTAGGGTCCAAGTACCAAGAGACCCAGTACTTC.

The chain joins TRBV4-3 to TRBJ2-3, with D perhaps assigned TRBD1 or TRBD2 (5 bases each). Trimming pared 2 bases from V and 15 bases from J, leaving 18 bases between. This CDR3 contains 13 residues. CDR1 and CDR2 (germline): LGHNA, YSLEER. The CDR3 DNA is TGCGCCAGCAGCCAACACGGGGCTAGCAGAGCATATTTT. Translating it yields CASSQHGASRAYF.

The chain employs TRBV19 and TRBJ1-3; maybe TRBD1 (5 bases). CDR1 is LNHDA and CDR2 is SQIVND in the germline V gene (reference sequence). Trimming pared 4 bases from V and 5 bases from J, leaving 9 bases between. This CDR3 has 13 amino acids. Written as DNA, the CDR3 is TGTGCCAGTAGTACTTCAGGGAGAAACACCATATATTTT. Translating it yields CASSTSGRNTIYF.

The gene calls are TRBV7-8 and TRBJ2-2, with TRBD2 matching over 7 bases. J gave up 2 bases and V 2 bases, and 5 bases lay outside the gene matches. Germline assignment: CDR1 SGHVS and CDR2 FQNEAQ. The CDR3 sequence is 16 residues long. The CDR3 nucleotides read TGTGCCAGCAGCTTAACAGCGGGGAGTAACACCGGGGAGCTGTTTTTT. Its protein product is CASSLTAGSNTGELFF.

The chain's CDR3 is CATSLDRANTGELFF. CDR3 DNA sequence: TGTGCCACCAGCCTAGACAGGGCGAACACCGGGGAGCTGTTTTTT. V is TRBV15 and J is TRBJ2-2; 7 bases are shared with TRBD1. With 5 bases clipped from V and 0 bases from J, the junction kept 3 bases outside the gene matches. CDR1 and CDR2 (germline): LNHNV, YYDKDF (reference sequence). The CDR3 covers 15 residues.